This passage covers 16 T cell receptor beta chains from one sample sequenced in a study of T cell responses to AZD1222 COVID-19 vaccine. Assay used: immunoSEQ multiplex PCR; TCRdb lists only in-frame clones, some missing. This sample yields about 110,000 clones, of which just under 95% are seen a single time; 7.8% belongs to the top ten. The sample consisted of peripheral blood, taken on day 0 of AZD1222 vaccination. The origin of the receptors is an adult in good health.

V and J are TRBV30 and TRBJ1-1; TRBD1 matches 9 bases. The CDR3 has 11 residues. Germline trimming cut 3 bases from V and 10 bases from J; bases unmatched to any gene: 3. Germline CDR1 reads GTSNPN; CDR2 reads SVGIG (reference sequence). The chain's CDR3 is CAWSDRGGAFF. In nucleotides, the CDR3 is TGTGCCTGGAGCGACAGGGGGGGAGCTTTCTTT.

The chain combines TRBV5-1 with TRBJ2-2, with D possibly being TRBD2 (6 bases). Trimming pared 7 bases from V and 2 bases from J, leaving 12 bases between. This CDR3 has 14 amino acids. Germline CDR1 reads SGHRS; CDR2 reads YFSETQ. The CDR3 bases are TGCGCCAGCCGGGACTTTCTTAACACCGGGGAGCTGTTTTTT. The encoded protein is CASRDFLNTGELFF.

This chain links TRBV3-1 (or the pseudogene TRBV3-2) with TRBJ2-2, with a weak D call TRBD1 (6 bases). The CDR3 has 16 amino acids. The germline gives CDR1 LGHDT, CDR2 YNNKEL (reference sequence). V lost 3 bases and J lost 8, with 19 bases in between. The DNA of the CDR3 is TGTGCCAGCAGCCAGGTTCAACAGGGTACGCGGGGGGAGCTGTTTTTT. Protein sequence: CASSQVQQGTRGELFF.

This clone was seen a single time. The chain uses TRBV2 and TRBJ2-2; no reliable D call. With 10 bases removed from V and 7 bases from J, the gap between germline ends came to 16 bases. The V gene's germline CDR1 is SNHLY and CDR2 FYNNEI. This CDR3 has 13 residues. The CDR3 protein is CATLGRDGGELFF. The DNA for the CDR3 is TGTGCCACCCTAGGTAGGGATGGCGGGGAGCTGTTTTTT.

The rearrangement uses TRBV7-2 and TRBJ2-1, with 11 bases identical to TRBD2. V shed 1 base and J 9 bases; nucleotides not matched to a gene: 5. The V gene's germline CDR1 is SGHTA and CDR2 FQGNSA. The CDR3 is 15 amino acids. CDR3 amino acids: CASSLVAGGAIEQFF. The CDR3 coding sequence is TGTGCCAGCAGCTTAGTAGCGGGGGGGGCAATTGAGCAGTTCTTC.

The rearrangement uses TRBV19 and TRBJ1-2; D is perhaps TRBD1 (5 bases). V was clipped by 8 bases and J by 4 bases, with 20 bases between them. CDR3 length: 15 residues. Per the germline V gene, CDR1 is LNHDA and CDR2 is SQIVND (reference sequence). The CDR3 reads CASCPDTGGSYGYTF. The CDR3 nucleotides are TGTGCCAGTTGTCCGGATACTGGGGGGAGCTATGGCTACACCTTC.

V gene TRBV11-2 combines with J gene TRBJ1-5; TRBD1 matches at 7 bases. The CDR3 length is 15 residues. Looked up from germline, CDR1 is SGHAT and CDR2 is FQNNGV. J was trimmed by 0 bases and V by 5 bases; bases with no gene match: 4. The CDR3 DNA is TGTGCCAGCAGCGCGACAGGGTATAGCAATCAGCCCCAGCATTTT. This gives the protein CASSATGYSNQPQHF.

This clone was observed a single time. The rearrangement uses TRBV6-2 or TRBV6-3 and TRBJ1-2; tentatively, D is TRBD1 (6 bases). CDR1 is MNHEY and CDR2 is SVGEGT in the germline V gene. The CDR3 is made up of 13 amino acids. V was cut by 4 bases and J by 6 bases, with 12 bases left in between. The CDR3 loop reads CASSFSHRDGYTF. CDR3 nucleotides: TGTGCCAGCAGTTTTTCCCACAGGGATGGCTACACCTTC.

The V call is TRBV7-9, the J call TRBJ1-2; TRBD1 matches at 7 bases. The germline CDR1 and CDR2 sequences are SEHNR and FQNEAQ (reference sequence). This CDR3 contains 17 residues. V dropped 1 base and J dropped 2; count of bases not matched to a gene: 10. CDR3 nucleotide sequence: TGTGCCAGCAGCTTAGGGGGACAGTTCAAATTCAACTATGGCTACACCTTC. It codes for CASSLGGQFKFNYGYTF.

The chain employs TRBV11-3 and TRBJ1-1; no reliable D call. The germline V gene encodes CDR1 SGHNT and CDR2 YENEEA. The V end lost 1 base, the J end lost 1 base, and 10 bases lay between the germline ends. The CDR3 has 15 residues. The chain's CDR3 is CASSLGAGGNTEAFF. CDR3 DNA sequence: TGTGCCAGCAGCTTAGGTGCAGGCGGGAACACTGAAGCTTTCTTT.

The rearrangement uses TRBV6-5 and TRBJ1-5; TRBD1 matches 9 bases. CDR1 is MNHEY, CDR2 SVGAGI, per germline. With V trimmed by 6 bases and J by 4 bases, 7 bases remained unmatched. This CDR3 region has 15 residues. CDR3: CASREGGQGNQPQHF. In DNA, the CDR3 is TGTGCCAGCAGAGAGGGGGGACAGGGTAATCAGCCCCAGCATTTT.

The chain couples TRBV10-2 to TRBJ2-3; a possible D gene is TRBD2 (7 bases). V lost 6 bases and J lost 6, with 13 bases in between. This CDR3 comprises 13 residues. Germline V lookup: CDR1 WSHSY, CDR2 SAAADI. CDR3 in DNA: TGCGCCAGCAGCACACAGGGAGGGGATACGCAGTATTTT. This translates into CASSTQGGDTQYF.

This rearrangement joins TRBV7-6 to TRBJ2-1; TRBD2 agrees at 9 bases. Germline CDR1 reads SGHVS; CDR2 reads FNYEAQ. With 1 base clipped from V and 7 bases from J, the junction kept 5 bases outside the gene matches. There are 15 residues in the CDR3. This CDR3 reads CASSLVLAGLNEQFF. CDR3 DNA: TGTGCCAGCAGCTTAGTGCTAGCGGGGTTAAATGAGCAGTTCTTC.

The CDR3 spells CASSLARGQADTQYF. As DNA, the CDR3 is TGTGCCAGCAGCTTGGCGAGGGGGCAGGCAGATACGCAGTATTTT. The gene calls are TRBV5-4 and TRBJ2-3; 7 bases align to TRBD1. CDR3 size: 15 residues. The J segment lost 4 bases and the V segment lost 0 bases, leaving 5 bases of the junction unmatched. The germline V gene has CDR1 SGHNT and CDR2 YYREEE (reference sequence). The full variable domain, rest sourced from reference TRBV5-4 and TRBJ2-3, is ETGVTQSPTHLIKTRGQQVTLRCSSQSGHNTVSWYQQALGQGPQFIFQYYREEENGRGNFPPRFSGLQFPNYSSELNVNALELDDSALYLCASSLARGQADTQYFGPGTRLTVL.

CDR3: CASSELRGRGQPQHF. The CDR3, as DNA: TGTGCCAGCAGTGAATTAAGAGGGAGGGGGCAGCCCCAGCATTTT. This rearrangement joins TRBV6-1 to TRBJ1-5, with D perhaps TRBD1 (6 bases). The V gene lost 2 bases and the J gene lost 7 bases, with 15 bases spanning the gap. Germline V gene data show CDR1 as MNHNS and CDR2 as SASEGT. CDR3 length: 15 amino acids.

This clone was recorded once. The chain couples TRBV21-1 to TRBJ2-7; the table's D call of TRBD2 was not tested on the DNA. TRBV21-1 is flagged as a pseudogene. This CDR3 is built from 12 residues. As DNA, the CDR3 is TGTGCCAGCAGTGGAGGCTACTACGAGCAGTACTTC. Amino acid sequence: CASSGGYYEQYF.